The 2 T cell receptor beta chains given below trace back to one sample, sequenced in a study of spatial heterogeneity in lung cancer. TCRdb used MiXCR to reprocess the 5' RACE reads, holding one entry per CDR3 protein. Of fewer than 25,000 distinct CDR3 sequences listed, 9% to 10% are singletons. Time point meaning: blood at routine non-recurrence follow-up after resection. The sample in question was PBMCs, obtained at follow-up. These receptors were obtained from a male donor with early-stage non-small cell lung cancer.

This clonotype was counted many times. This CDR3 reads CASSSVRGAYNEQFF. The DNA for the CDR3 is TGTGCCAGCAGCTCAGTGAGGGGGGCTTACAATGAGCAGTTCTTC. The rearrangement links TRBV7-9 to TRBJ2-1, with D tentatively TRBD1 or TRBD2 (6 bases each). The CDR3 is 15 amino acids. Trimming removed 4 bases at V and 4 bases at J, with 14 bases between. In germline, CDR1 is SEHNR, CDR2 FQNEAQ (reference sequence).

The V gene is TRBV4-3, the J gene TRBJ1-2; no clear D. Trimming removed 1 base from V and 8 bases from J, with 14 bases in between. This CDR3 spans 14 amino acids. CDR1 is LGHNA and CDR2 is YSLEER in the germline V gene. CDR3: CASSQVLVGRGYTF. The CDR3 nucleotides are TGCGCCAGCAGCCAAGTATTGGTAGGGAGAGGCTACACCTTC.